The present entry profiles one TCR beta chain with its context. The data originate from a study of blood T cell repertoires in COVID-19. Study-wide background: Donors in the United States, Italy and Spain gave samples during acute or convalescent COVID-19. T cells, B-cell-depleted T cells, or PBMCs supplied cDNA or gDNA.

Original handling: Amplifying reference gene primers gave estimates of nucleated cell counts. Assay: immunoSEQ multiplex PCR; the TCRdb copy retains only in-frame clones and omits some. D and trimming were read from the DNA, whereas the V and J calls and clone size are those reported in that table. Of 250,000 or so clones in the sample, more than 80% were seen once. The CDR3 contains 16 residues. Trimming took 4 bases from V and 1 from J; bases not matched to a gene: 7. From germline, CDR1 is MNHEY and CDR2 SVGAGI. The TCR sequence derives from a woman aged 25 to 39 with active or convalescent COVID-19. The rearrangement links TRBV6-5 to TRBJ1-2, with 9 bases aligning to TRBD1. Sequenced sample: peripheral blood. CDR3 amino acids: CASSFSRTGDNYGYTF. The CDR3 coding sequence is TGTGCCAGCAGTTTTTCGCGGACAGGGGATAACTATGGCTACACCTTC.